Shown below are 30 T cell receptor beta chains from a single sample sequenced in a study of T-cell memory formation after mild COVID-19. TCRdb itself ran the 5' RACE reads through MiXCR, one entry per CDR3 protein. The table includes around 300,000 distinct CDR3 sequences, over 10% detected once. Sample: PBMCs or a T cell subset sorted from them (not recorded which). These receptors were obtained from a man between 18 and 35 years old who had mild COVID-19 (a few samples of this study predate the infection). Cell type and time point are not known.

The sample holds a few counts of this clonotype. The chain combines TRBV20-1 with TRBJ1-5; D is ambiguous. The germline V gene has CDR1 DFQATT and CDR2 SNEGSKA (reference sequence). This CDR3 contains 14 residues. V lost 0 bases and J lost 4, with 10 bases in between. The CDR3 region is CSARDGEENQPQHF. In DNA form, the CDR3 reads TGCAGTGCTAGAGACGGGGAAGAGAATCAGCCCCAGCATTTT.

This rearrangement joins TRBV4-2 to TRBJ2-3; D is possibly TRBD1 (6 bases). The CDR3 consists of 15 residues. Germline V gene lookup returns CDR1 LGHNA and CDR2 YNFKEQ. The V gene lost 3 bases and the J gene lost 3 bases, with 13 bases spanning the gap. This CDR3 is CASSHPTGTTDTQYF. CDR3 in DNA: TGTGCCAGCAGCCACCCAACCGGGACAACAGATACGCAGTATTTT.

This clonotype occurred a few times. The chain combines TRBV7-9 with TRBJ2-7; D is ambiguous. V gave up 5 bases and J gave up 7 bases, with 15 bases separating them. The length of the CDR3 is 13 residues. Germline values: CDR1 SEHNR, CDR2 FQNEAQ (reference sequence). The CDR3 DNA follows: TGTGCCAGCAGCGGCGGACGGCTTGATGAGCAGTACTTC. Translated, it gives CASSGGRLDEQYF.

This clonotype came up many times. V usage is TRBV30 and J usage is TRBJ1-2, with TRBD1 as a possible D gene (5 bases). The CDR3 has 15 amino acids. The V and J ends lost 1 base and 2 bases respectively, with 14 bases between them. Germline loops: CDR1 GTSNPN, CDR2 SVGIG (reference sequence). Here the CDR3 reads CAWSATQGRNYGYTF. DNA for the CDR3: TGTGCCTGGAGTGCGACCCAGGGAAGGAACTATGGCTACACCTTC.

The V gene is TRBV7-9, the J gene TRBJ1-2; 9 nucleotides agree with TRBD1. Germline CDR1 SEHNR, CDR2 FQNEAQ (reference sequence). With V trimmed by 5 bases and J by 0 bases, 4 bases remained unmatched. This CDR3 has 15 residues. For the CDR3, the DNA is TGTGCCAGCAGCCCTACAGGGGGCACTAACTATGGCTACACCTTC. Protein sequence: CASSPTGGTNYGYTF.

This clonotype was found a few times. The chain carries TRBV2 and TRBJ2-3; TRBD1 or TRBD2 may be the D gene (5 bases each). This CDR3 contains 16 residues. CDR1 and CDR2 (germline): SNHLY, FYNNEI. Trimming removed 3 bases at V and 2 bases at J, with 15 bases between. CDR3 DNA: TGTGCCAGCAGTGACCTAGGGACGCAGTACACAGATACGCAGTATTTT. Translation gives CASSDLGTQYTDTQYF.

The rearrangement links TRBV5-1 to TRBJ2-3; 7 nucleotides align to TRBD1. Trimming removed 0 bases from V and 2 bases from J; junction bases left unmatched: 9. Germline assignment: CDR1 SGHRS and CDR2 YFSETQ. The CDR3 is made up of 17 amino acids. The CDR3 nucleotides are TGCGCCAGCAGCTTGGGACAGGGAAGAGGTGTCACAGATACGCAGTATTTT. Translation gives CASSLGQGRGVTDTQYF.

This clonotype appeared a few times. The chain couples TRBV5-6 to TRBJ2-7; 10 positions match TRBD2. The trim removed 0 bases at V and 5 bases at J, leaving 5 bases unmatched. The CDR3 is 15 amino acids. Germline V CDR1 and CDR2: SGHDT, YYEEEE. This chain's CDR3 is CASSLVGLARNEQYF. DNA of the CDR3: TGTGCCAGCAGCTTGGTGGGACTAGCGAGAAACGAGCAGTACTTC.

This chain connects TRBV12-3 or TRBV12-4 to TRBJ2-1; TRBD2 matches 9 bases. J gave up 9 bases and V 3 bases, and 9 bases lay outside the gene matches. CDR3 length: 15 amino acids. The CDR3 is CASSLRRGGLGEQFF. For the CDR3, the DNA is TGTGCCAGCAGTTTGCGGCGGGGGGGCCTAGGTGAGCAGTTCTTC.

This clonotype was found a few times. The gene calls are TRBV5-1 and TRBJ1-1; 9 bases align to TRBD1. Germline trimming cut 4 bases from V and 7 bases from J; bases unmatched to any gene: 5. The CDR3 is 13 residues long. The germline CDR1 and CDR2 sequences are SGHRS and YFSETQ. CDR3 sequence: CASSMTGGDEAFF. CDR3 DNA: TGCGCCAGCAGCATGACAGGGGGAGATGAAGCTTTCTTT.

This clonotype occurred a few times. The chain recombines TRBV12-3 or TRBV12-4 with TRBJ1-1, with a tentative D call TRBD1 (5 bases). V was pared by 3 bases and J by 1 base, with 18 bases between. The CDR3 is made up of 17 amino acids. The CDR3 DNA reads TGTGCCAGCAGTTTCCGACAGTTTCGAGCTCGGAACACTGAAGCTTTCTTT. It codes for CASSFRQFRARNTEAFF.

With regard to this clonotype: The conserved closing phenylalanine or tryptophan is absent in this CDR3, likely reflecting a read error. The DNA is omitted, as the CDR3 cannot be located on it reliably, and the CDR3 follows TCRdb's listing. The chain joins TRBV4-3 to TRBJ2-7; the table assigns TRBD1, which was not confirmed against the DNA. CDR1 and CDR2 (germline): LGHNA, YSLEER. The CDR3 totals 10 residues, both ends included. The CDR3 region is CASSPDRGVI.

CDR3 residues: CASSFGRSETQYF. The CDR3 nucleotides are TGTGCCAGCAGCTTCGGCAGGTCTGAGACCCAGTACTTC. The rearrangement joins TRBV11-1 to TRBJ2-5; D gene uncertain. The CDR3 loop spans 13 amino acids. CDR1 and CDR2 (germline): SGHAT, FQDESV (reference sequence). Trimming left V 3 bases short and J 5 bases short, with 10 bases between.

The rearrangement uses TRBV27 and TRBJ2-5; 8 bases align to TRBD1. This CDR3 region has 15 residues. CDR1 is MNHEY and CDR2 is SMNVEV in the germline V gene (reference sequence). Losses at the gene ends were 4 bases for V and 5 bases for J; bases not matched to a gene: 9. DNA of the CDR3: TGTGCCAGCAGTTGGAGCGGACAGGGTGCGGAGACCCAGTACTTC. Amino acids: CASSWSGQGAETQYF.

This chain uses TRBV20-1 with TRBJ2-3, with D hard to call. The CDR3 length is 12 residues. V was shortened by 6 bases and J by 1 base, with 8 bases between the two germline ends. The germline CDR1 and CDR2 sequences are DFQATT and SNEGSKA (reference sequence). The CDR3 DNA is TGCAGTGCCCCAACGCGCACAGATACGCAGTATTTT. This gives the protein CSAPTRTDTQYF.

The rearrangement links TRBV20-1 to TRBJ1-5; TRBD1 aligns across 9 bases. Per the germline V gene, CDR1 is DFQATT and CDR2 is SNEGSKA (reference sequence). V lost 3 bases to trimming and J lost 7 bases; unmatched junction nucleotides: 4. The CDR3 covers 13 residues. Written as DNA, the CDR3 is TGCAGTGCTAGGGACAGGGGTGGCCAGCCCCAGCATTTT. Translated: CSARDRGGQPQHF.

A few counts support this clonotype. This rearrangement joins TRBV20-1 to TRBJ1-5; D remains ambiguous. The V gene's germline CDR1 is DFQATT and CDR2 SNEGSKA (reference sequence). The CDR3 consists of 15 residues. Trimming cost V 4 bases and J 5 bases, with 18 bases left between them. The CDR3 loop reads CSATPKKGGYQPQHF. For the CDR3, the DNA is TGCAGTGCTACCCCCAAGAAGGGAGGGTATCAGCCCCAGCATTTT.

This clonotype occurred a few times. The V gene is TRBV29-1, the J gene TRBJ2-7; 8 bases fit TRBD1. From germline, CDR1 is SQVTM and CDR2 ANQGSEA. V lost 7 bases and J lost 5; bases outside the gene matches: 13. The CDR3 spans 14 residues. The CDR3 nucleotides read TGCAGCGCGAGGGACAGGCCAGCGATGCACGAGCAGTACTTC. The encoded protein is CSARDRPAMHEQYF.

Notes on this clonotype: The germline gene is not matched at one end of the junction; a read error may be the cause. The V and J genes are TRBV24-1 and TRBJ2-5; the D gene is possibly TRBD2 (6 bases). CDR3 length: 13 residues. Germline CDR1 KGHDR, CDR2 SFDVKD. CDR3 nucleotide sequence: TGTGCCGCCAGTCGCGGGGACGGGGAGACCCAGTACTTC. The encoded protein is CAASRGDGETQYF.

The rearrangement links TRBV6-5 to TRBJ2-7; either TRBD1 or TRBD2 may fit D (6 bases each). The V and J ends lost 0 bases and 2 bases respectively, with 14 bases between them. CDR1 and CDR2 from the germline V gene are MNHEY and SVGAGI. This CDR3 contains 16 residues. CDR3 loop: CASSYSELGGTYEQYF. The CDR3 nucleotides are TGTGCCAGCAGTTACTCGGAGCTAGGGGGGACCTACGAGCAGTACTTC.

This clonotype was counted many times. The chain is built from TRBV5-5 and TRBJ2-7, with 8 bases matching TRBD1. V was clipped by 0 bases and J by 3 bases; unmatched bases: 11. CDR1 SGHKS and CDR2 YYEKEE come from the germline V gene (reference sequence). CDR3 length: 17 amino acids. DNA of the CDR3: TGTGCCAGCAGCTTGGTCCCCGGGACAGGAGTCCTCTACGAGCAGTACGTC. This encodes CASSLVPGTGVLYEQYV.

This chain connects TRBV4-1 to TRBJ2-2; 12 positions match TRBD1. The V gene's germline CDR1 is MGHRA and CDR2 YSYEKL. The CDR3 sequence is 17 residues long. With 4 bases clipped from V and 2 bases from J, the junction kept 5 bases outside the gene matches. As DNA, the CDR3 is TGCGCCAGCAGCCGCGGGACAGGGGGCCCTAACACCGGGGAGCTGTTTTTT. The encoded protein is CASSRGTGGPNTGELFF.

The chain carries TRBV11-2 and TRBJ1-2; D is uncertain. The length of the CDR3 is 14 residues. The germline V gene has CDR1 SGHAT and CDR2 FQNNGV. V lost 5 bases and J 3 bases, leaving 13 bases between the germline ends. This chain's CDR3 is CASSLTDGDYGYTF. CDR3 DNA: TGTGCCAGCAGCCTGACCGACGGAGACTATGGCTACACCTTC.

The sample holds a few counts of this clonotype. The CDR3 is CSAREPRGETEAFF. DNA for the CDR3: TGCAGTGCTAGAGAGCCCAGGGGGGAGACTGAAGCTTTCTTT. V usage is TRBV20-1 and J usage is TRBJ1-1, with TRBD1 identical over 7 bases. The CDR3 has 14 residues. The ends lost 0 bases at V and 5 bases at J; junction bases unmatched: 6. Germline CDR1 is DFQATT and CDR2 is SNEGSKA (reference sequence).

In its sample, this clonotype was seen many times. CDR3 in DNA: TGTGCCAGCGCAACGGCTAGCAATCAGCCCCAGCATTTT. Translating gives CASATASNQPQHF. V is TRBV6-2 or TRBV6-3 and J is TRBJ1-5; D is undetermined. This CDR3 has 13 residues. Trimming took 8 bases from V and 0 from J, leaving 8 bases between them. Germline CDR1 reads MNHEY; CDR2 reads SVGEGT.

This clonotype was seen repeatedly, ten times or more. J is TRBJ2-7 and V is TRBV6-2 or TRBV6-3; D remains ambiguous. The CDR3 runs 15 residues. Trimming removed 5 bases at V and 0 bases at J, with 14 bases between. The V gene's germline CDR1 is MNHEY and CDR2 SVGEGT. CDR3 residues: CASSLKWGSSYEQYV. In nucleotides, the CDR3 is TGTGCCAGCAGTCTGAAGTGGGGTAGCTCCTACGAGCAGTACGTC.

This clonotype has more than one count but fewer than ten. This chain uses TRBV7-9 with TRBJ2-3; TRBD1 matches at 9 bases. Per germline, CDR1 SEHNR and CDR2 FQNEAQ (reference sequence). The CDR3 extends over 18 amino acids. With V trimmed by 5 bases and J by 0 bases, 12 bases remained unmatched. The CDR3 region is CASSPDRGGAASTDTQYF. In DNA form, the CDR3 reads TGTGCCAGCAGCCCGGACAGGGGAGGAGCCGCTAGCACAGATACGCAGTATTTT.

The table lists this clonotype with many counts. This chain uses TRBV6-1 with TRBJ2-7; D is ambiguous. The germline V gene encodes CDR1 MNHNS and CDR2 SASEGT. V shed 6 bases and J shed 4 bases, with 19 bases lying between them. The length of the CDR3 is 15 residues. The CDR3 reads CASSFDTALGYEQYF. The DNA for the CDR3 is TGTGCCAGCAGCTTTGACACAGCCTTAGGGTACGAGCAGTACTTC.

This clonotype was detected a few times. This sequence joins TRBV28 and TRBJ2-3, with 7 nucleotides matching TRBD1. This CDR3 region has 13 residues. From germline, CDR1 is MDHEN and CDR2 SYDVKM. After removal of 8 bases from V and 4 bases from J, the junction contained 6 bases not matched to a gene. The CDR3 DNA is TGTGCCAGCTTACAGGGGAGCGCAGATACGCAGTATTTT. Protein product: CASLQGSADTQYF.

This clonotype was detected only a few times. The gene calls are TRBV5-1 and TRBJ1-1; 7 positions agree with TRBD1. The V gene end was trimmed by 7 bases and the J gene end by 1 base; junction bases not matched to a gene: 10. The CDR3 has 15 amino acids. The V gene's germline CDR1 is SGHRS and CDR2 YFSETQ. As DNA, the CDR3 is TGCGCCAGCCATTCGACAGGGACCGGGAACACTGAAGCTTTCTTT. Its translation is CASHSTGTGNTEAFF. The full variable domain, with the rest looked up from reference TRBV5-1 and TRBJ1-1, is KAGVTQTPRYLIKTRGQQVTLSCSPISGHRSVSWYQQTPGQGLQFLFEYFSETQRNKGNFPGRFSGRQFSNSRSEMNVSTLELGDSALYLCASHSTGTGNTEAFFGQGTRLTVV.